This entry features one T cell receptor beta chain sequence. This sample is part of a study of technical replicates of blood from a few donors. The data were produced by immunoSEQ multiplex PCR, yet TCRdb's version contains in-frame clones alone and is incomplete. The sample includes some 78,000 clones, about 92% seen only once; the top ten take approximately 0.37%. Germline loops: CDR1 SGHVS, CDR2 FQNEAQ. This CDR3 is built from 15 residues. Trimming removed 1 base from V and 2 bases from J, with 12 bases in between. This sequence was found in a human donor in good health. Sequenced material: T cells isolated from PBMCs. J is TRBJ2-7 and V is TRBV7-8; the D gene is possibly TRBD2 (6 bases). CDR3 amino acids: CASSLELAIPYEQYF. As DNA, the CDR3 is TGTGCCAGCAGCTTAGAACTAGCAATTCCCTACGAGCAGTACTTC.